This T cell receptor beta chain comes out of a study of blood T cell repertoires in COVID-19. Study-level information: PBMCs, B-cell-depleted T cells, or T cells provided the cDNA or gDNA that made up the material.

TCRdb keeps only in-frame clones here, not all; method: immunoSEQ multiplex PCR. Of approximately 400,000 clones detected, around nine tenths appear once; the ten largest clones hold 1.2%. Cohorts were determined from participant-reported clinical history. The TCR sequence derives from a young woman who had recovered from COVID-19. Sample: PBMCs or T cells enriched from blood (not recorded which).

For the CDR3, the DNA is TGTGCCAGTAGTAACCCAGGGTCCTACGAGCAGTACTTC. Its translation is CASSNPGSYEQYF. The chain links TRBV19 to TRBJ2-7; tentative D call: TRBD1 (5 bases). V dropped 4 bases and J dropped 1 base, with 8 bases sitting between them. Germline V lookup: CDR1 LNHDA, CDR2 SQIVND (reference sequence). The CDR3 runs 13 residues.